This T cell receptor beta chain came from a study of blood T cell repertoires in COVID-19. Study-wide background: Acute and convalescent COVID-19 samples came from the United States, Italy and Spain.

The germline V gene encodes CDR1 KGHDR and CDR2 SFDVKD. V dropped 4 bases and J dropped 7 bases, with 19 bases sitting between them. CDR3 length equals 16 residues. Libraries were prepared by immunoSEQ multiplex PCR; TCRdb keeps only in-frame clonotypes and omits some of them. Here the sample spans about 66,000 clones, nearly 90% being singletons. The rearrangement uses TRBV24-1 and TRBJ2-1; TRBD2 is a possible D gene (5 bases). The clonotype was recovered from a man aged 65 to 85 with acute or convalescent COVID-19. Sequencing used peripheral blood. CDR3 DNA: TGTGCCACCAGTGACCCCGACAAGCCCCCGGGGAATGAGCAGTTCTTC. Protein sequence: CATSDPDKPPGNEQFF.